The 2 T cell receptor beta chains in this list originate from one sample, sequenced in a study of cytomegalovirus exposure and HLA in healthy donors. Data came from immunoSEQ multiplex PCR; TCRdb stores just in-frame clones and leaves some out. Among roughly 150,000 clones listed, about 94% were seen once. Sequencing was performed on PBMCs. The receptor source for this set is a man aged 18 to 29 in good health and CMV-seropositive.

V gene TRBV5-1 combines with J gene TRBJ1-1, with 9 bases identical to TRBD1. Germline lookup yields CDR1 SGHRS and CDR2 YFSETQ. CDR3 length equals 15 residues. The V segment lost 0 bases and the J segment 6 bases; nucleotides outside the gene matches: 6. The CDR3 DNA sequence: TGCGCCAGCAGCTTGGAAGGGACAGGGAGCGCTGAAGCTTTCTTT. It is translated as CASSLEGTGSAEAFF.

The J gene is TRBJ1-1, the V gene TRBV11-2; possible D gene TRBD1, 5 bases. Deletions cut 2 bases from V and 3 bases from J, with 10 bases between. The CDR3 has 14 amino acids. Germline V gene sequence: CDR1 SGHAT, CDR2 FQNNGV. The CDR3 region is CASSLTREDTEAFF. CDR3 coding DNA: TGTGCCAGCAGCTTAACCAGGGAAGACACTGAAGCTTTCTTT.